These 29 T cell receptor beta chains share one sample of origin, sequenced in a study of cytomegalovirus exposure and HLA in healthy donors. PCR involved 60 Vbeta and 13 Jbeta primers. The assay was immunoSEQ multiplex PCR, and TCRdb's table has in-frame clones only and misses some. The repertoire holds about 140,000 clones, almost 85% seen once, with more than 2.5% in the top ten. The sample taken for sequencing was PBMCs. Every receptor here comes from a man aged 18 to 30 in good health and CMV-seropositive.

J is TRBJ2-2 and V is TRBV25-1, with D maybe TRBD1 (6 bases). Trimming removed 2 bases from V and 0 bases from J, with 13 bases in between. Germline V gene data show CDR1 as MGHDK and CDR2 as SYGVNS. CDR3 length equals 17 residues. CDR3 residues: CASSEGLDRSNTGELFF. The DNA for the CDR3 is TGTGCCAGCAGTGAAGGCCTGGACAGATCGAACACCGGGGAGCTGTTTTTT.

The V call is TRBV19, the J call TRBJ2-5, with TRBD1 matching 7 bases. Germline CDR1 LNHDA, CDR2 SQIVND (reference sequence). With 8 bases clipped from V and 5 bases from J, the junction kept 8 bases outside the gene matches. This CDR3 comprises 13 residues. The CDR3 sequence is CASSAGGPETQYF. In nucleotides, the CDR3 is TGTGCCAGTTCGGCAGGGGGTCCGGAGACCCAGTACTTC.

V gene TRBV19 combines with J gene TRBJ1-1; 12 nucleotides align to TRBD1. Germline assignment: CDR1 LNHDA and CDR2 SQIVND (reference sequence). Losses at the gene ends were 1 base for V and 5 bases for J; bases not matched to a gene: 2. This CDR3 has 15 amino acids. In DNA form, the CDR3 reads TGTGCCAGTAGTATAGTGGGACAGGGGGCTACTGAAGCTTTCTTT. It codes for CASSIVGQGATEAFF.

The chain is built from TRBV9 and TRBJ2-1, with 10 bases fitting TRBD2. The CDR3 has 18 amino acids. Losses at the gene ends were 4 bases for V and 1 base for J; bases not matched to a gene: 11. Germline V gene sequence: CDR1 SGDLS, CDR2 YYNGEE. CDR3 DNA: TGTGCCAGCAGCTTAGAGGCCTTAGCGGGGGGTTCCTACAATGAGCAGTTCTTC. Its translation is CASSLEALAGGSYNEQFF.

This clone has just a few counts. The chain has TRBV18 and TRBJ2-6, with D tentatively TRBD1 (6 bases). Germline CDR1 reads KGHSH; CDR2 reads LQKENI. The CDR3 consists of 16 residues. Trimming took off 3 bases at V and 4 bases at J, with 13 bases between the two ends. CDR3 DNA: TGTGCCAGCTCACCTAGTCAGGGGCGCGGGGCCAACGTCCTGACTTTC. This encodes CASSPSQGRGANVLTF.

The J gene is TRBJ2-1, the V gene TRBV5-1; TRBD2 matches at 10 bases. The V and J ends lost 4 bases and 4 bases, in that order; junction bases with no gene match: 8. Germline V gene data show CDR1 as SGHRS and CDR2 as YFSETQ. This CDR3 has 16 residues. The CDR3 nucleotides are TGCGCCAGCAGCCTAGGACTAGCGGAATCTTACAATGAGCAGTTCTTC. Translation gives CASSLGLAESYNEQFF.

The chain employs TRBV7-8 and TRBJ2-1; 8 bases match TRBD1. The V segment lost 3 bases and the J segment 7 bases; nucleotides outside the gene matches: 5. The CDR3 runs to 14 residues. Looked up from germline, CDR1 is SGHVS and CDR2 is FQNEAQ. The CDR3 reads CASSFDRGGNEQFF. Here the CDR3 DNA reads TGTGCCAGCAGCTTCGACAGGGGTGGGAATGAGCAGTTCTTC.

The rearrangement links TRBV18 to TRBJ2-7; D uncertain. The V end lost 5 bases, the J end lost 6 bases, and 14 bases lay between the germline ends. The CDR3 has 13 residues. CDR1 is KGHSH, CDR2 LQKENI, per germline. CDR3 loop: CASSTAPASEQYF. CDR3 DNA sequence: TGTGCCAGCTCAACGGCCCCAGCGAGCGAGCAGTACTTC.

V usage is TRBV7-9 and J usage is TRBJ1-1; the D is unclear. CDR1 is SEHNR, CDR2 FQNEAQ, per germline (reference sequence). The V end lost 7 bases, the J end lost 1 base, and 10 bases lay between the germline ends. The CDR3 has 13 residues. The CDR3 sequence: CASILLSNTEAFF. CDR3 nucleotide sequence: TGTGCCAGCATCCTCTTATCGAACACTGAAGCTTTCTTT.

The chain combines TRBV6-1 with TRBJ2-1; 10 nucleotides agree with TRBD1. Germline CDR1 reads MNHNS; CDR2 reads SASEGT. The CDR3 has 15 amino acids. J gave up 10 bases and V 4 bases, and 10 bases lay outside the gene matches. For the CDR3, the DNA is TGTGCCAGCAGTGGAGGCAGGACAGGGGGTAACGAGCAGTTCTTC. This sequence encodes CASSGGRTGGNEQFF.

The gene calls are TRBV10-3 and TRBJ2-1; 12 positions agree with TRBD2. CDR1 and CDR2 from the germline V gene are ENHRY and SYGVKD. The V segment lost 3 bases and the J segment 8 bases; nucleotides outside the gene matches: 5. The CDR3 consists of 15 residues. In nucleotides, the CDR3 is TGTGCCATCAGTGACCGGCTAGCGGGAGGGGATGAGCAGTTCTTC. It translates to CAISDRLAGGDEQFF.

The J gene is TRBJ2-1, the V gene TRBV7-3; 14 nucleotides line up with TRBD2. V was pared by 11 bases and J by 7 bases, with 13 bases of the junction left unmatched. Germline loops: CDR1 SGHTA, CDR2 FQGTGA. The CDR3 has 16 residues. This chain's CDR3 is CASSPRGTSGRNEQFF. As DNA, the CDR3 is TGTGCCTCCTCCCCACGGGGGACTAGCGGGAGAAATGAGCAGTTCTTC.

This chain joins TRBV6-1 and TRBJ2-1; D not certain. Trimming removed 5 bases at V and 4 bases at J, with 6 bases between. This CDR3 spans 12 amino acids. The germline V gene has CDR1 MNHNS and CDR2 SASEGT. The CDR3 is CASSPRYNEQFF. CDR3 nucleotide sequence: TGTGCCAGCAGTCCCAGGTACAATGAGCAGTTCTTC.

This clone was counted many times. The rearrangement joins TRBV6-4 to TRBJ1-5; 8 bases map to TRBD1. The CDR3 loop spans 14 amino acids. Losses at the gene ends were 6 bases for V and 4 bases for J; bases not matched to a gene: 5. Germline loops: CDR1 MRHNA, CDR2 SNTAGT. The CDR3 DNA follows: TGTGCCAGCAGCCAGGGGGCCGGGAATCAGCCCCAGCATTTT. Its translation is CASSQGAGNQPQHF.

In its sample, this clone was seen once. The rearrangement joins TRBV5-1 to TRBJ1-3; 9 bases map to TRBD1. This CDR3 spans 13 amino acids. V gave up 4 bases and J gave up 7 bases; unmatched junction bases: 3. Looked up from germline, CDR1 is SGHRS and CDR2 is YFSETQ. CDR3 residues: CASSPDRGNTIYF. The CDR3 nucleotides read TGCGCCAGCAGCCCCGACAGGGGGAACACCATATATTTT.

The chain is built from TRBV10-1 and TRBJ2-7; maybe TRBD2 (6 bases). From germline, CDR1 is WNHNN and CDR2 SYGVQD (reference sequence). Trimming pared 6 bases from V and 2 bases from J, leaving 14 bases between. The CDR3 loop spans 14 amino acids. CDR3: CASRPGLLTYEQYF. The CDR3 nucleotides read TGCGCCAGCAGGCCGGGACTCCTAACCTACGAGCAGTACTTC.

The chain links TRBV4-1 to TRBJ1-4; unclear D gene. V was trimmed by 4 bases and J by 4 bases, leaving 16 bases between them. CDR1 MGHRA and CDR2 YSYEKL come from the germline V gene. The CDR3 length is 16 residues. The CDR3 nucleotides read TGCGCCAGCAGCCCCCCCCCTTGGCGGATTAATGAAAAACTGTTTTTT. This gives the protein CASSPPPWRINEKLFF.

The V call is TRBV9, the J call TRBJ2-1; 9 bases map to TRBD2. The germline V gene has CDR1 SGDLS and CDR2 YYNGEE. There are 17 residues in the CDR3. V lost 0 bases to trimming and J lost 4 bases; unmatched junction nucleotides: 8. CDR3 residues: CASSVEAQAGGYNEQFF. The CDR3 DNA reads TGTGCCAGCAGCGTAGAGGCCCAAGCGGGAGGTTACAATGAGCAGTTCTTC.

The chain uses TRBV9 and TRBJ2-1, with 11 bases matching TRBD2. The CDR3 spans 16 residues. Trimming cost V 4 bases and J 0 bases; bases outside gene matches: 3. Germline V gene lookup returns CDR1 SGDLS and CDR2 YYNGEE. The CDR3 reads CASSRLAGSSYNEQFF. The CDR3 region has the DNA TGTGCCAGCAGCAGACTAGCGGGGAGCTCCTACAATGAGCAGTTCTTC.

The chain uses TRBV28 and TRBJ1-4, with TRBD1 matching 8 bases. The CDR3 length is 15 residues. The V segment lost 5 bases and the J segment 11 bases; nucleotides outside the gene matches: 13. Germline loops: CDR1 MDHEN, CDR2 SYDVKM. CDR3 residues: CASSDGTGSLSKLFF. The CDR3 DNA is TGTGCCAGCAGTGACGGGACAGGCTCTCTTTCGAAACTGTTTTTT.

The rearrangement joins TRBV7-6 to TRBJ2-7; 8 nucleotides match TRBD1. Losses at the gene ends were 1 base for V and 3 bases for J; bases not matched to a gene: 2. The CDR3 consists of 14 residues. Germline CDR1 is SGHVS and CDR2 is FNYEAQ. The CDR3 DNA sequence: TGTGCCAGCAGCTTAGGGACAGGGTTCTACGAGCAGTACTTC. It is translated as CASSLGTGFYEQYF.

The rearrangement uses TRBV7-2 and TRBJ2-7; TRBD2 agrees at 8 bases. The V gene end was trimmed by 6 bases and the J gene end by 2 bases; junction bases not matched to a gene: 3. There are 13 residues in the CDR3. CDR1 and CDR2 from the germline V gene are SGHTA and FQGNSA. This chain's CDR3 is CASRTSVTYEQYF. The CDR3 DNA reads TGTGCCAGCAGGACTAGCGTTACCTACGAGCAGTACTTC.

In this sample, this clone turned up a few times. The chain couples TRBV7-2 to TRBJ1-2, with 8 bases that match TRBD1. The CDR3 length is 15 residues. V was pared by 6 bases and J by 4 bases, with 10 bases of the junction left unmatched. Germline V gene sequence: CDR1 SGHTA, CDR2 FQGNSA. This chain's CDR3 is CASRKSGTGSYGYTF. CDR3 coding DNA: TGTGCCAGCAGGAAATCCGGGACAGGATCCTATGGCTACACCTTC. The full variable domain, completed using reference TRBV7-2 and TRBJ1-2, is GAGVSQSPSNKVTEKGKDVELRCDPISGHTALYWYRQSLGQGLEFLIYFQGNSAPDKSGLPSDRFSAERTGGSVSTLTIQRTQQEDSAVYLCASRKSGTGSYGYTFGSGTRLTVV.

The chain uses TRBV5-4 and TRBJ1-3, with unresolved D. The V and J ends lost 0 bases and 0 bases respectively, with 4 bases between them. Germline V gene lookup returns CDR1 SGHNT and CDR2 YYREEE (reference sequence). The CDR3 extends over 14 amino acids. CDR3 sequence (DNA): TGTGCCAGCAGCTTGGCCGGCTCTGGAAACACCATATATTTT. The encoded protein is CASSLAGSGNTIYF.

V usage is TRBV5-4 and J usage is TRBJ2-1; tentatively, D is TRBD1 (5 bases). Germline lookup yields CDR1 SGHNT and CDR2 YYREEE (reference sequence). The CDR3 totals 14 residues. V gave up 2 bases and J gave up 4 bases, with 10 bases separating them. This chain's CDR3 is CASSFRTIYNEQFF. In DNA form, the CDR3 reads TGTGCCAGCAGCTTCCGGACAATATACAATGAGCAGTTCTTC.

The chain combines TRBV28 with TRBJ2-7; 10 nucleotides align to TRBD2. J lost 7 bases, V lost 6 bases, and 9 bases had no gene match. The CDR3 totals 14 residues. In germline, CDR1 is MDHEN, CDR2 SYDVKM. The CDR3 is CASSVAGGLQEQYF. CDR3 sequence (DNA): TGTGCCAGCAGCGTAGCGGGAGGCCTTCAGGAGCAGTACTTC.

CDR3 bases: TGCAGCGTCCGACGAGACATTAACTATGGCTACACCTTC. Its translation: CSVRRDINYGYTF. V is TRBV29-1 and J is TRBJ1-2; D not certain. This CDR3 region has 13 residues. Trimming shortened V by 6 bases and J by 1 base, and 12 bases separated the two germline ends. Germline V lookup: CDR1 SQVTM, CDR2 ANQGSEA.

Points on this clone: An end of the junction does not agree with germline; a read error may underlie this. The chain joins TRBV7-2 to TRBJ2-1, with TRBD2 identical over 11 bases. Per the germline V gene, CDR1 is SGHTA and CDR2 is FQGNSA. The CDR3 is 15 amino acids. Written as DNA, the CDR3 is TGTGCCAGCAGCTTAGAAGACAATAGCGGGAGGGCTTGGATCTTC. Amino acids: CASSLEDNSGRAWIF.

The chain uses TRBV28 and TRBJ2-4; D may be TRBD2 (5 bases). Trimming removed 5 bases at V and 0 bases at J, with 20 bases between. The CDR3 sequence is 18 residues long. CDR1 and CDR2 from the germline V gene are MDHEN and SYDVKM. In DNA form, the CDR3 reads TGTGCCAGCAGTCCGTACCCGAGGGCTGTGGTAGCCAAAAACATTCAGTACTTC. It is translated as CASSPYPRAVVAKNIQYF.